This T cell receptor beta chain was retrieved from a study of T-cell memory formation after mild COVID-19 (dated by TCRdb to the early 2020s). Regarding the research as a whole: TCR sequence clusters from the two donors were largely donor specific. In a couple of donors, T-cell clones that expanded and contracted after mild COVID-19 were tracked by sequencing TCRalpha and TCRbeta repertoires over time. The cohort was made up of two young adult volunteers, one female and one male, who were previously healthy. Study-level results and caveats: SARS-CoV-2 specificity of the second-wave clones peaking on day 37 was not confirmed. Balanced CD4/CD8 phenotypes were observed for clones contracting from day 15 to 85, whereas a bias towards CD4+ was observed for a second wave of clones expanding from day 15 to 37. The study covered only a couple of mild cases, and larger cohorts including severe cases with pre-infection samples were considered necessary. Some responding clones were found in pre-infection memory, which suggests that pre-existing cross-reactive memory T cells took part in the SARS-CoV-2 response. Contracting CD4+ clones appeared mostly in the CM and EM memory subsets, whereas CD8+ clones were enriched in EMRA.

Spanning cysteine to phenylalanine, the CDR3 consists of 16 amino acids. Of all the DNA, just the CDR3 is kept, 48 bases in frame from base 1. Trimming takes 2 bases off V and 8 bases off J; junction bases not matched to a gene: 10. The germline V gene specifies SGHRS as CDR1 and YFSETQ as CDR2. PBMCs were isolated by Ficoll-Paque density gradient centrifugation. This clonotype was observed a few times. The specificity of this receptor is unknown. No per-base quality is available; no much larger clone lies one base away. Sequencing used an Illumina NovaSeq 6000. TCRalpha and TCRbeta cDNA libraries were constructed by 5'RACE with constant-segment primers, with sample barcodes and unique molecular identifiers being introduced. Trizol reagent was used to extract RNA from every sample. Amplification of the libraries took two PCR steps, and the second step added a second sample barcode plus Illumina TruSeq adapters. The libraries were sequenced on an Illumina NovaSeq using 2 x 150 bp paired-end reads. The authors' analysis ran thus. Demultiplexing of reads and collapsing into UMI-guided consensus sequences were performed with migec v1.2.7. Using mixcr v2.1.11, UMI consensuses were aligned to TRA and TRB V and J templates and then assembled into clonotypes. A clonotype was counted as expanded or contracted only when both edgeR and NoisET called the clonotype significant, with the noise models trained on biological replicates. For edgeR calls, a false discovery rate-adjusted p below 0.01 and a log2 fold-change threshold of 1 were applied. As an exploratory analysis of dynamics, PCA with hierarchical clustering was applied to max-normalized trajectories of the 1000 most abundant clonotypes. Separately sequenced CD4+ and CD8+ repertoires were used to assign a CD4 or CD8 phenotype to each responding clone. Using fastp trimming at Q25 and MiXCR clonotype assembly, TCRdb reanalyzed the public sequencing data and kept in-frame beta chains. A single entry per CDR3 protein holds the most common genes and DNA from its merged rows. The V and J calls here are based on TCRdb, not the publication. This sample has under 300,000 distinct CDR3 sequences in its table, and over 9% of those were observed once. The top ten clonotypes cover 20% to 25% of the sample.

Sequencing was performed on PBMCs or a T cell subset sorted from them (not recorded which). This sequence originates from a young man who had mild COVID-19 (a few samples of this study predate the infection). The sample titles of this study are shuffled in the database, so cell type and time point are left out; the donor was told from shared clones. Recombination linked TRBV5-1 to TRBJ1-4, with TRBD1 matching 9 junction bases. In nucleotide form, the sequence is TGCGCCAGCAGCTTTTATCCCGGGACAGGGAACGAAAAACTGTTTTTT. This sequence encodes CASSFYPGTGNEKLFF.